The 20 T cell receptor beta chains listed next were all sequenced from one sample in a study of T-cell reconstitution after alpha-beta-depleted transplantation in children. A library of TCRbeta sequences, prepared with unique molecular identifiers, was generated. TCRdb re-derived calls from the PCR reads in MiXCR, one entry per CDR3 protein. This sample has about 540,000 distinct CDR3 sequences; 25% to 30% occur once, and the top ten carry approximately 33%. The sample was PBMCs, taken before TCRalphabeta/CD19-depleted stem cell transplant. The origin of the receptors is a boy under two years old with Wiskott-Aldrich syndrome, due to receive a stem cell transplant.

The chain uses TRBV10-3 and TRBJ2-5, with 13 bases fitting TRBD2. The V gene's germline CDR1 is ENHRY and CDR2 SYGVKD. The CDR3 is 16 amino acids. V was clipped by 2 bases and J by 1 base; unmatched bases: 1. CDR3 nucleotide sequence: TGTGCCATCAGTGAGGGACTAGCGGGGGCCCAAGAGACCCAGTACTTC. It encodes CAISEGLAGAQETQYF.

The V and J genes are TRBV20-1 and TRBJ1-2, with D hard to call. Germline V CDR1 and CDR2: DFQATT, SNEGSKA (reference sequence). This CDR3 contains 14 residues. Trimming shortened V by 0 bases and J by 6 bases, and 14 bases separated the two germline ends. In DNA form, the CDR3 reads TGCAGTGCTAGAGATCCGAGGGAGCACGATGGCTACACCTTC. This codes for CSARDPREHDGYTF.

In DNA, the CDR3 is TGTGCCAGTCCCCACTCTGAAGCCTACGAGCAGTACTTC. It encodes CASPHSEAYEQYF. The rearrangement joins TRBV19 to TRBJ2-7; D is undetermined. This CDR3 is built from 13 residues. Trimming removed 8 bases from V and 2 bases from J, with 13 bases in between. The germline V gene has CDR1 LNHDA and CDR2 SQIVND (reference sequence).

The chain is built from TRBV7-2 and TRBJ2-1, with TRBD2 matching 7 bases. With V trimmed by 5 bases and J by 8 bases, 15 bases remained unmatched. CDR3 size: 16 residues. Germline values: CDR1 SGHTA, CDR2 FQGNSA. Here the CDR3 reads CASSLRTPIAGHEQFF. In DNA, the CDR3 is TGTGCCAGCAGCCTACGGACCCCAATAGCGGGTCATGAGCAGTTCTTC.

This chain connects TRBV12-3 or TRBV12-4 to TRBJ2-1, with TRBD2 matching over 12 bases. Trimming at V came to 4 bases and at J to 2 bases, leaving 3 bases not matched to a gene. The CDR3 is made up of 16 amino acids. Here the CDR3 reads CASSSGLAGPYNEQFF. CDR3 DNA: TGTGCCAGCAGTTCAGGACTAGCGGGGCCCTACAATGAGCAGTTCTTC.

The chain employs TRBV5-1 and TRBJ2-1, with 7 positions matching TRBD1. The length of the CDR3 is 16 residues. The germline gives CDR1 SGHRS, CDR2 YFSETQ. The trim removed 1 base at V and 0 bases at J, leaving 4 bases unmatched. CDR3 region: CASSLKGQSSYNEQFF. CDR3 nucleotide sequence: TGCGCCAGCAGCTTGAAGGGACAGTCCTCCTACAATGAGCAGTTCTTC.

This clonotype has a handful of counts. The chain carries TRBV24-1 and TRBJ1-6, with unresolved D. The V gene's germline CDR1 is KGHDR and CDR2 SFDVKD. CDR3 length: 14 amino acids. V lost 9 bases, J lost 0 bases, and 8 bases lay in between. In DNA form, the CDR3 reads TGTGCCACCGACGGCAGCTCCTATAATTCACCCCTCCACTTT. The encoded protein is CATDGSSYNSPLHF.

This clonotype was seen a handful of times. The J gene is TRBJ2-5, the V gene TRBV20-1; unclear D gene. There are 11 residues in the CDR3. Looked up from germline, CDR1 is DFQATT and CDR2 is SNEGSKA (reference sequence). V dropped 0 bases and J dropped 6 bases, with 5 bases sitting between them. The CDR3 spells CSARDKQTQYF. The DNA for the CDR3 is TGCAGTGCTAGAGATAAGCAGACCCAGTACTTC.

V is TRBV12-3 or TRBV12-4 and J is TRBJ1-3; 7 bases align to TRBD1. The CDR3 spans 17 residues. Trimming cost V 4 bases and J 0 bases; bases outside gene matches: 9. The CDR3 is CASSSATGVVSGNTIYF. In DNA form, the CDR3 reads TGTGCCAGCAGTTCTGCTACAGGGGTAGTCTCTGGAAACACCATATATTTT.

This clonotype showed up just a few times. The chain is built from TRBV12-3 or TRBV12-4 and TRBJ2-1, with D possibly called TRBD1 or TRBD2 (5 bases each). Trimming removed 4 bases from V and 0 bases from J, with 10 bases in between. The CDR3 is 15 amino acids. The CDR3 DNA reads TGTGCCAGCAGTTGGGGACCGAGCTCCTACAATGAGCAGTTCTTC. Encoded protein: CASSWGPSSYNEQFF.

The chain links TRBV5-1 to TRBJ2-4; maybe TRBD2 (5 bases). From germline, CDR1 is SGHRS and CDR2 YFSETQ. Trimming stripped 2 bases from V and 1 base from J, with 13 bases between. This CDR3 comprises 16 residues. The CDR3 DNA is TGCGCCAGCAGCTTAACCGGGGATAGGGCCAAAAACATTCAGTACTTC. It encodes CASSLTGDRAKNIQYF.

This clonotype has more than one count but fewer than ten. The chain couples TRBV19 to TRBJ2-1; D is perhaps TRBD2 (6 bases). V was clipped by 0 bases and J by 7 bases, with 10 bases between them. Germline CDR1 LNHDA, CDR2 SQIVND (reference sequence). This CDR3 region has 14 residues. CDR3 residues: CASSIERLANEQFF. CDR3 in DNA: TGTGCCAGTAGTATAGAGAGGCTAGCGAATGAGCAGTTCTTC.

This clonotype was seen repeatedly, ten times or more. At one boundary the junction diverges from the germline segment, which might be a read error. V and J are TRBV5-1 and TRBJ2-1, with D maybe TRBD1 (5 bases). The CDR3 contains 15 residues. In germline, CDR1 is SGHRS, CDR2 YFSETQ. The CDR3 region has the DNA TGTGCCAGCAGCCTTGACAGAAGCTCCTACAATGAGCAGTTCTTC. It specifies CASSLDRSSYNEQFF.

The DNA for the CDR3 is TGCAGCGTCCGCGGACTAGCGGGAGCTATAGATACGCAGTATTTT. The encoded protein is CSVRGLAGAIDTQYF. The V gene is TRBV29-1, the J gene TRBJ2-3, with 13 nucleotides matching TRBD2. Germline V gene sequence: CDR1 SQVTM, CDR2 ANQGSEA. This CDR3 has 15 residues. The V segment lost 6 bases and the J segment 5 bases; nucleotides outside the gene matches: 8.

V and J are TRBV5-6 and TRBJ2-5; D possibly corresponds to TRBD2 (6 bases). From germline, CDR1 is SGHDT and CDR2 YYEEEE. V gave up 2 bases and J gave up 1 base, with 9 bases separating them. The CDR3 spans 14 residues. This CDR3 reads CASSFLAIQETQYF. CDR3 nucleotides: TGTGCCAGCAGCTTCCTAGCGATCCAAGAGACCCAGTACTTC.

This chain links TRBV5-1 with TRBJ2-1, with TRBD1 identical over 9 bases. The ends lost 0 bases at V and 1 base at J; junction bases unmatched: 11. The germline gives CDR1 SGHRS, CDR2 YFSETQ. The CDR3 length is 19 residues. CDR3 residues: CASSLVRDRVVQSYNEQFF. Written as DNA, the CDR3 is TGCGCCAGCAGCTTGGTTCGGGACAGGGTAGTTCAGTCCTACAATGAGCAGTTCTTC.

The chain couples TRBV6-5 to TRBJ1-1; weak D call: TRBD1 (5 bases). This CDR3 is built from 12 residues. The V gene's germline CDR1 is MNHEY and CDR2 SVGAGI. The V and J ends lost 8 bases and 1 base respectively, with 8 bases between them. This chain's CDR3 is CASCDRNTEAFF. In nucleotides, the CDR3 is TGTGCCAGCTGTGACAGGAACACTGAAGCTTTCTTT.

This clonotype was detected only a few times. The V gene is TRBV11-2, the J gene TRBJ1-1, with 11 bases fitting TRBD1. The CDR3 length is 15 residues. Germline V lookup: CDR1 SGHAT, CDR2 FQNNGV. Unmatched junction bases numbered 6, after V lost 5 bases and J lost 4 bases. CDR3 coding DNA: TGTGCCAGCAGCGGTGGACAGGGGGCAAGCACTGAAGCTTTCTTT. Translated, it gives CASSGGQGASTEAFF. The complete variable domain, with remaining parts taken from reference TRBV11-2 and TRBJ1-1, reads EAGVAQSPRYKIIEKRQSVAFWCNPISGHATLYWYQQILGQGPKLLIQFQNNGVVDDSQLPKDRFSAERLKGVDSTLKIQPAKLEDSAVYLCASSGGQGASTEAFFGQGTRLTVV.

This clonotype was counted a few times. The rearrangement links TRBV20-1 to TRBJ2-1, with 7 positions matching TRBD2. The trim removed 5 bases at V and 7 bases at J, leaving 11 bases unmatched. This CDR3 is 14 amino acids long. The germline CDR1 and CDR2 sequences are DFQATT and SNEGSKA (reference sequence). The CDR3 DNA reads as TGCAGTGCTGTCCGGGACTACACCTTTAATGAGCAGTTCTTC. It specifies CSAVRDYTFNEQFF.

V gene TRBV14 combines with J gene TRBJ2-7, with D maybe TRBD2 (5 bases). The V end was cut by 6 bases, the J end by 2 bases, with 11 bases between. The germline V gene encodes CDR1 SGHDN and CDR2 FVKESK. This CDR3 region has 13 residues. In nucleotides, the CDR3 is TGTGCCAGCAGGAGAAGCGGAACCTACGAGCAGTACTTC. It codes for CASRRSGTYEQYF.